These 7 T cell receptor beta chains were all obtained from the same sample, sequenced in a study of vaccination and CD4 T cells after COVID-19 (dated by TCRdb to 2022 to 2024). Antigens of these TCRs are unknown. Explained via the paper, the treatment or condition label denotes: roughly ten-day PBMC culture with coronavirus spike peptide pools or control peptides (ViraFEST assay). Libraries were made using PCR. Sequencing took place on an Illumina iSeq 100. DNA from cultured CD4+ T cells underwent TCR sequencing with the Oncomine TCR Beta short-read assay at the Johns Hopkins FTIC core. The public sequencing data were trimmed at Q25 with fastp and processed into clonotypes with MiXCR by TCRdb, which kept only in-frame beta chains. Rows with one shared CDR3 protein collapse into an entry with the most common genes and DNA. The sample contains over 15,000 distinct CDR3 sequences, roughly 50% of them found a single time. Over 12% of the sample is taken by the ten largest.

Sequencing input: CD4+ T cells from blood, cultured in vitro. The receptors derive from a human donor who had recovered from COVID-19.

This clonotype was counted between two and nine times. CDR3 DNA sequence: TGTGCCATAGGGGGGGCCGGTGAAAAACTGTTTTTT. Translated, it gives CAIGGAGEKLFF. The chain links TRBV10-3 to TRBJ1-4, with D possibly TRBD1 on 6 matching bases. CDR1 and CDR2 (germline): ENHRY, SYGVKD. The germline V and J ends were trimmed by 9 bases and 7 bases, with 12 bases remaining between them. CDR3 length: 12 residues.

V gene TRBV7-2 combines with J gene TRBJ2-6; D call uncertain. The CDR3 runs 16 residues. V lost 1 base and J lost 2, with 9 bases in between. From germline, CDR1 is SGHTA and CDR2 FQGNSA. In DNA, the CDR3 is TGTGCCAGCAGCTTAGAGTCGGGTCCTGGGGCCAACGTCCTGACTTTC. It specifies CASSLESGPGANVLTF.

The rearrangement joins TRBV20-1 to TRBJ2-3; 12 positions agree with TRBD2. The CDR3 is 16 amino acids. V lost 1 base, J lost 2 bases, and 4 bases stayed unmatched. Looked up from germline, CDR1 is DFQATT and CDR2 is SNEGSKA (reference sequence). The CDR3 nucleotides are TGCAGTGCTAGAGGGGCTAGCGGGGGGGTCACAGATACGCAGTATTTT. Translating it yields CSARGASGGVTDTQYF.

The J gene is TRBJ1-2, the V gene TRBV10-3; the match to TRBD1 covers 7 bases. Germline-derived CDR1 and CDR2 are ENHRY and SYGVKD. After removal of 11 bases from V and 4 bases from J, the junction contained 10 bases not matched to a gene. The CDR3 is 13 amino acids. The CDR3 nucleotides are TGTGCCCATAGCCAGGGGGTAGGCTATGGCTACACCTTC. Its protein is CAHSQGVGYGYTF.

Here the CDR3 DNA reads TGTGCCAGCAGACAACAGGGGGAAGAGACCCAGTACTTC. Translated: CASRQQGEETQYF. V is TRBV28 and J is TRBJ2-5, with 8 bases matching TRBD1. This CDR3 is 13 amino acids long. The germline CDR1 and CDR2 sequences are MDHEN and SYDVKM. Trimming cost V 6 bases and J 3 bases; bases outside gene matches: 3.

This clonotype was found once. The V call is TRBV7-2, the J call TRBJ2-7; no firm D call. Deletions cut 1 base from V and 4 bases from J, with 14 bases between. Germline CDR1 SGHTA, CDR2 FQGNSA. There are 15 residues in the CDR3. The CDR3 here is CASSLVWESEYEQYF. CDR3 bases: TGTGCCAGCAGCTTAGTCTGGGAAAGCGAGTACGAGCAGTACTTC.

This chain connects TRBV7-2 to TRBJ1-4; 7 positions match TRBD1. This CDR3 has 13 residues. The germline V gene has CDR1 SGHTA and CDR2 FQGNSA. J lost 9 bases, V lost 4 bases, and 5 bases had no gene match. DNA for the CDR3: TGTGCCAGCAGCTACCGACAGGGTCAAAAACTGTTTTTT. Protein: CASSYRQGQKLFF.